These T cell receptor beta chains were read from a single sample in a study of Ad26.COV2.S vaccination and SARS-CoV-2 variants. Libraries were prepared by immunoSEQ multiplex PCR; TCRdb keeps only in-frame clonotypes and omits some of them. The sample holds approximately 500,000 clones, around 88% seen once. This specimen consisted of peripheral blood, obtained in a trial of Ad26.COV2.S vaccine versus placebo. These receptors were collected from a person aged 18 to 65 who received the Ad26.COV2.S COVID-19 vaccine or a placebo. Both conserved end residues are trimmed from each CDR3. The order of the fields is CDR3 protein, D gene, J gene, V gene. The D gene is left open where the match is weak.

CDR3: ASSELRGYEQY
D: NA
J: TRBJ2-7
V: TRBV6-1

CDR3: ASSLMGGRAREQF
D: TRBD2
J: TRBJ2-1
V: TRBV27

CDR3: ASSLAAVTEAF
D: NA
J: TRBJ1-1
V: TRBV5-1

CDR3: ASSQGQRNSPLH
D: NA
J: TRBJ1-6
V: TRBV6-5

CDR3: ASATGAGNTGELF
D: NA
J: TRBJ2-2
V: TRBV7-2

CDR3: ASSLGSMRYTEAF
D: NA
J: TRBJ1-1
V: TRBV5-1

CDR3: ASSPNLQGRRETQY
D: NA
J: TRBJ2-5
V: TRBV28

CDR3: ASSPDRGGSPLH
D: TRBD1
J: TRBJ1-6
V: TRBV4-3

CDR3: ARSSGGSWLEQY
D: NA
J: TRBJ2-7
V: TRBV7-5

CDR3: ASSPTTGGEQY
D: TRBD1
J: TRBJ2-7
V: TRBV18

CDR3: ASSWGGRGAETQY
D: NA
J: TRBJ2-5
V: TRBV27

CDR3: ASSEQGPSGQPQH
D: NA
J: TRBJ1-5
V: TRBV6-1

CDR3: AWSGGRPNEKLF
D: NA
J: TRBJ1-4
V: TRBV30

CDR3: ASSKHNQPQH
D: NA
J: TRBJ1-5
V: TRBV27

CDR3: ATVPILGGGGPYEQY
D: TRBD2
J: TRBJ2-7
V: TRBV3-1/TRBV3-2

CDR3: ASSVDGNPGTDTQY
D: NA
J: TRBJ2-3
V: TRBV9